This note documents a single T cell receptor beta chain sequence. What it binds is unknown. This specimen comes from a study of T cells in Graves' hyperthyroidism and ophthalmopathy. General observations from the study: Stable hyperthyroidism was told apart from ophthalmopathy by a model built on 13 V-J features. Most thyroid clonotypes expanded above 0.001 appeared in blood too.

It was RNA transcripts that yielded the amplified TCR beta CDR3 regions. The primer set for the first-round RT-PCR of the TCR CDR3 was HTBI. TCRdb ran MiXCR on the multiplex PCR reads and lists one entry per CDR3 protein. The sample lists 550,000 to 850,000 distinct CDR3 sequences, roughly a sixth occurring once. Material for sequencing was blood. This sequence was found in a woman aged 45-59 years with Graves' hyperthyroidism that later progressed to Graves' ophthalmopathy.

Here the CDR3 reads CASSLWTASNQPQHF. As DNA, the CDR3 is TGTGCCAGCAGTCTGTGGACAGCCAGCAATCAGCCCCAGCATTTT. The chain couples TRBV12-3 or TRBV12-4 to TRBJ1-5; possible D gene TRBD1, 6 bases. Trimming removed 5 bases at V and 1 base at J, with 12 bases between. The CDR3 totals 15 residues.